The rows below give T cell receptor beta chains drawn from one sample of a study of human T cells and chemical hapten exposure. Via MiXCR, TCRdb re-called the RACE reads, giving one row per CDR3 protein. The sample has roughly 90,000 distinct CDR3 sequences, roughly a tenth seen once; the top ten hold about 0.95%. Source: whole blood, taken in connection with sensitization to the hapten diphenylcyclopropenone (DPC). These receptors came from a woman between 25 and 40 years old with alopecia areata. Some clones in this sample may be carry-over from other donors' samples. The CDR3 runs from the conserved cysteine through the conserved F or W. A D gene is named only where the DNA matches it firmly. The listing skips clone size in some rows; elsewhere it reads once, few, many or a size class.

v_call: TRBV29-1
j_call: TRBJ2-5
d_call: NA
clone_size: many
cdr3_nt: TGCAGCGTTGAAGGAGGGAGGCGAGAGACCCAGTACTTC
cdr3_aa: CSVEGGRRETQYF

v_call: TRBV28
j_call: TRBJ1-2
d_call: NA
clone_size: few
cdr3_nt: TGTGCCAGCTACCATAGGGGTAGCCCAAACTATGGCTACACCTTC
cdr3_aa: CASYHRGSPNYGYTF

v_call: TRBV5-1
j_call: TRBJ2-3
d_call: NA
clone_size: few
cdr3_nt: TGCGCCAGCAGCTTGGAGGGTGATACGCAGTATTTT
cdr3_aa: CASSLEGDTQYF

v_call: TRBV7-2
j_call: TRBJ1-1
d_call: TRBD1
clone_size: NA
cdr3_nt: TGTGCCAGCAGCCCGAGACAGGGAGGAAACACTGAAGCTTTCTTT
cdr3_aa: CASSPRQGGNTEAFF

v_call: TRBV20-1
j_call: TRBJ1-5
d_call: NA
clone_size: few
cdr3_nt: TGCAGTGCTAGATACGGCCCCGGATATCAGCCCCAGCATTTT
cdr3_aa: CSARYGPGYQPQHF

v_call: TRBV28
j_call: TRBJ2-1
d_call: TRBD1
clone_size: many
cdr3_nt: TGTGCCAGCAACTCCCAGACAGGGACCTACAATGAGCAGTTCTTC
cdr3_aa: CASNSQTGTYNEQFF

v_call: TRBV6-6
j_call: TRBJ2-3
d_call: NA
clone_size: many
cdr3_nt: TGTGCCAGCAGTTACTCGGGCACCAGCCCCACAGATACGCAGTATTTT
cdr3_aa: CASSYSGTSPTDTQYF

v_call: TRBV14
j_call: TRBJ1-1
d_call: TRBD1
clone_size: few
cdr3_nt: TGTGCCAGCAGCCCCCAGGGGGGGGTTGGCACTGAAGCTTTCTTT
cdr3_aa: CASSPQGGVGTEAFF

v_call: TRBV28
j_call: TRBJ1-2
d_call: NA
clone_size: few
cdr3_nt: TGTGCCAGCAGTTTACCCCCCGGTCCAAACTATGGCTACACCTTC
cdr3_aa: CASSLPPGPNYGYTF

v_call: TRBV3-1
j_call: TRBJ2-1
d_call: NA
clone_size: many
cdr3_nt: TGTGCCAGCAGCCGAGCCACTCGGGAGCAGTTCTTC
cdr3_aa: CASSRATREQFF

v_call: TRBV7-9
j_call: TRBJ2-7
d_call: NA
clone_size: medium-sized
cdr3_nt: TGTGCCAGCAGCTTATTGCTTCCCTACGAGCAGTACTTC
cdr3_aa: CASSLLLPYEQYF

v_call: TRBV6-1
j_call: TRBJ1-5
d_call: NA
clone_size: many
cdr3_nt: TGTGCCAGCAGTGAAGCCTGGCCCCAGCATTTT
cdr3_aa: CASSEAWPQHF

v_call: TRBV28
j_call: TRBJ2-7
d_call: NA
clone_size: many
cdr3_nt: TGTGCCAGCAGTTTATATAACACCCCGTACTTC
cdr3_aa: CASSLYNTPYF

v_call: TRBV12-3/TRBV12-4
j_call: TRBJ2-2
d_call: NA
clone_size: NA
cdr3_nt: TGTGCCAGCAGTCCGGGCGTCTTGCCCGGGGAGCTGTTTTTT
cdr3_aa: CASSPGVLPGELFF

v_call: TRBV2
j_call: TRBJ2-3
d_call: NA
clone_size: many
cdr3_nt: TGTGCCAGCAGTCCAGGGGTCACAGATACGCAGTATTTT
cdr3_aa: CASSPGVTDTQYF

v_call: TRBV12-3/TRBV12-4
j_call: TRBJ1-2
d_call: NA
clone_size: NA
cdr3_nt: TGTGCCAGCCGGGACCGAAATTTTTACTATGGCTACACCTTC
cdr3_aa: CASRDRNFYYGYTF

v_call: TRBV29-1
j_call: TRBJ2-5
d_call: NA
clone_size: many
cdr3_nt: TGCAGCGTTGAACGGGGTTACGGGGTCCGAAAGACCCAGTACTTC
cdr3_aa: CSVERGYGVRKTQYF

v_call: TRBV4-3
j_call: TRBJ2-7
d_call: NA
clone_size: NA
cdr3_nt: TGCGCCAGCAGCCAAGCCTGGGGCTACGAGCAGTACTTC
cdr3_aa: CASSQAWGYEQYF

v_call: TRBV29-1
j_call: TRBJ1-1
d_call: TRBD1
clone_size: NA
cdr3_nt: TGCAGCGGCATACAGGGGATGAACACTGAAGCTTTCTTT
cdr3_aa: CSGIQGMNTEAFF

v_call: TRBV28
j_call: TRBJ2-1
d_call: TRBD1
clone_size: many
cdr3_nt: TGTGCCAGCAGCGTCGGGACAGGGTCTTACAATGAGCAGTTCTTC
cdr3_aa: CASSVGTGSYNEQFF

v_call: TRBV29-1
j_call: TRBJ2-5
d_call: TRBD2
clone_size: many
cdr3_nt: TGCAGCGTTGTGGTAGGACTAGCGAATCAAGAGACCCAGTACTTC
cdr3_aa: CSVVVGLANQETQYF

v_call: TRBV14
j_call: TRBJ1-1
d_call: NA
clone_size: NA
cdr3_nt: TGTGCCAGCAGTCGTGTTCAGGGGAGTGCTGAAGCTTTCTTT
cdr3_aa: CASSRVQGSAEAFF

v_call: TRBV27
j_call: TRBJ1-5
d_call: NA
clone_size: many
cdr3_nt: TGTGCCAGCAGTTTAAAGTCCCCAAATCAGCCCCAGCATTTT
cdr3_aa: CASSLKSPNQPQHF

v_call: TRBV6-6
j_call: TRBJ2-1
d_call: NA
clone_size: few
cdr3_nt: TGTGCCAGCAGTTACTCACACAATGAGCAGTTCTTC
cdr3_aa: CASSYSHNEQFF

v_call: TRBV6-2/TRBV6-3
j_call: TRBJ2-5
d_call: NA
clone_size: few
cdr3_nt: TGTGCCAGCAGTTACACAGCCGAGACCCAGTACTTC
cdr3_aa: CASSYTAETQYF

v_call: TRBV12-3/TRBV12-4
j_call: TRBJ2-1
d_call: NA
clone_size: NA
cdr3_nt: TGTGCCAGCCAGAACTCCGGACTCTACAATGAGCAGTTCTTC
cdr3_aa: CASQNSGLYNEQFF

v_call: TRBV7-9
j_call: TRBJ2-5
d_call: NA
clone_size: many
cdr3_nt: TGTGCCAGCAGCCCACCGGGACAAGAGACCCAGTACTTC
cdr3_aa: CASSPPGQETQYF

v_call: TRBV6-2/TRBV6-3
j_call: TRBJ2-5
d_call: NA
clone_size: NA
cdr3_nt: TGTGCCAGCAGTTACGGGATCGGAGGCCTGTACTTC
cdr3_aa: CASSYGIGGLYF

v_call: TRBV11-2
j_call: TRBJ1-1
d_call: NA
clone_size: NA
cdr3_nt: TGTGCCAGCAGCTTCGAAAGTTCTGAAGCTTTCTTT
cdr3_aa: CASSFESSEAFF

v_call: TRBV28
j_call: TRBJ2-3
d_call: NA
clone_size: many
cdr3_nt: TGTGCCAGCAGTTTAGTGGGGGTGGATACGCAGTATTTT
cdr3_aa: CASSLVGVDTQYF

v_call: TRBV11-1
j_call: TRBJ2-1
d_call: TRBD2
clone_size: once
cdr3_nt: TGTGCCAGCAGCAGTACTAGCGGCAATGAGCAGTTCTTC
cdr3_aa: CASSSTSGNEQFF

v_call: TRBV12-3/TRBV12-4
j_call: TRBJ2-1
d_call: NA
clone_size: NA
cdr3_nt: TGTGCCAGCAGTTTGATAGAATACAATGAGCAGTTCTTC
cdr3_aa: CASSLIEYNEQFF

v_call: TRBV7-3
j_call: TRBJ1-2
d_call: TRBD1
clone_size: few
cdr3_nt: TGTGCCAGCAGCGTGACAGGGGGCGACTATGGCTACACCTTC
cdr3_aa: CASSVTGGDYGYTF

v_call: TRBV2
j_call: TRBJ2-1
d_call: TRBD1
clone_size: many
cdr3_nt: TGTGCCAGCAGGAGGTCGTGGGCTGGACAGGGGAACAATGAGCAGTTCTTC
cdr3_aa: CASRRSWAGQGNNEQFF

v_call: TRBV5-1
j_call: TRBJ2-5
d_call: NA
clone_size: few
cdr3_nt: TGCGCCAGCAGCGTAAGCCAAGAGACCCAGTACTTC
cdr3_aa: CASSVSQETQYF

v_call: TRBV19
j_call: TRBJ2-5
d_call: NA
clone_size: few
cdr3_nt: TGTGCCAGTAGTATACTAGGAGGGGTCGAGACCCAGTACTTC
cdr3_aa: CASSILGGVETQYF